This entry describes one TCR beta chain. This receptor's antigen is unknown. No much larger clone exists at a distance of one base, and base qualities are not known. The germline V gene encodes CDR1 MDHEN and CDR2 SYDVKM. From its cysteine to its phenylalanine, the CDR3 spans 14 amino acids. Of the read, only the CDR3 DNA is kept; its 42 bases are in frame from base 1. At the junction V is shortened by 5 bases and J by 2 bases, with 10 bases in between. The receptor library was made with RT-PCR. The instrument given in TCRdb is Illumina MiSeq. TCRdb reworked the public reads: Q25 trimming with fastp, MiXCR clone assembly, productive beta chains retained. Rows are unified per CDR3 protein, each entry keeping the most common DNA and genes. Counted in this sample were about 700,000 distinct CDR3 sequences; 13% to 15% of them appeared once. The top ten clones comprise roughly 4% of the sample. The data were obtained in a study (dated by TCRdb to 2016 to 2017).

The sequence was collected from a female donor in good health, serving as a healthy control. Sequencing was done on a sample of memory CD4+ T cells from blood. The chain is encoded by TRBV28 joined to TRBJ1-3, with TRBD1 as a weak D call on 5 bases. Here the CDR3 is given as CASSRGDPGNTIYF. The DNA sequence is given as TGTGCCAGCAGTAGAGGGGACCCTGGAAACACCATATATTTT.